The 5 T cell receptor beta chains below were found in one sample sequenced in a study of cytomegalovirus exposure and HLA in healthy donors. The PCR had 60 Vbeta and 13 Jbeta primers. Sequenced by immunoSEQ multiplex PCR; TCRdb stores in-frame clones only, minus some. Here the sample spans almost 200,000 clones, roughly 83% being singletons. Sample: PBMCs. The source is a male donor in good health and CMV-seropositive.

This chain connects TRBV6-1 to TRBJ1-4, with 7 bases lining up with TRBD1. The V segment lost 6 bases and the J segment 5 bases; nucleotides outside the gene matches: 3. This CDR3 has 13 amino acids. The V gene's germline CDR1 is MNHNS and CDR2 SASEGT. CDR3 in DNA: TGTGCCAGCAGGGGACAGATAAATGAAAAACTGTTTTTT. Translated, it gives CASRGQINEKLFF.

The CDR3 nucleotides read TGTGCCAGCAGCCCCGGGACAGGGGGACCCTCTGGGGCCAACGTCCTGACTTTC. It encodes CASSPGTGGPSGANVLTF. The chain employs TRBV7-9 and TRBJ2-6; 11 nucleotides line up with TRBD1. This CDR3 comprises 18 residues. Trimming removed 5 bases from V and 0 bases from J; junction bases left unmatched: 6. In germline, CDR1 is SEHNR, CDR2 FQNEAQ (reference sequence). Complete variable domain (other parts from reference TRBV7-9 and TRBJ2-6): DTGVSQNPRHKITKRGQNVTFRCDPISEHNRLYWYRQTLGQGPEFLTYFQNEAQLEKSRLLSDRFSAERPKGSFSTLEIQRTEQGDSAMYLCASSPGTGGPSGANVLTFGAGSRLTVL.

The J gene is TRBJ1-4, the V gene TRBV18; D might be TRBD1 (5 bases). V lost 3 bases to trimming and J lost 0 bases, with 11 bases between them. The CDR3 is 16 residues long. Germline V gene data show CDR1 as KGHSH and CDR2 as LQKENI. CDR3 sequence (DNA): TGTGCCAGCTCACCGAACAGGTTGGCAACTAATGAAAAACTGTTTTTT. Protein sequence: CASSPNRLATNEKLFF.

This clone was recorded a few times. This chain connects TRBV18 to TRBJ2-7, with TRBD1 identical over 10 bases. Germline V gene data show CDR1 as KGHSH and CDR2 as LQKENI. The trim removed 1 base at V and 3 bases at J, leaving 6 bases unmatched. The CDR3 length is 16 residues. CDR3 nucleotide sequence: TGTGCCAGCTCACCACAGCCCGGGACAGGGGTCTACGAGCAGTACTTC. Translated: CASSPQPGTGVYEQYF.

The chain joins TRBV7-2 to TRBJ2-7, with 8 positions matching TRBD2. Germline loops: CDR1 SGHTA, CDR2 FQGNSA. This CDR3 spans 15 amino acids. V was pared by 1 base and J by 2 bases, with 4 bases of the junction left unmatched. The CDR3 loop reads CASSLVGTSTYEQYF. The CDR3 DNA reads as TGTGCCAGCAGCTTAGTTGGGACTAGTACCTACGAGCAGTACTTC.